Listed below are T cell receptor beta chains from one sample, sequenced in a study of blood T cell repertoires in COVID-19. Assay: immunoSEQ multiplex PCR; the TCRdb copy retains only in-frame clones and omits some. Counted here are under 250,000 clones, 92% occurring once; the ten biggest clones make up around 1.2%. Specimen: peripheral blood. These receptors were obtained from a man aged 25-45 years with acute or convalescent COVID-19. Each CDR3 is given with its conserved first and last residue. The order of the fields is clone size, V gene, D gene, J gene, CDR3 DNA, CDR3 protein. The D gene is left open where the match is weak. Clone size is stated in some rows and not others, as once, few, many or a class when expanded.

>NA|TRBV18|NA|TRBJ1-2
TGTGCCAGCTCACCAAACCGGGACATAGGCTACACCTTC
CASSPNRDIGYTF
>once|TRBV28|NA|TRBJ1-4
TGTGCCAGCAGTGAGGGAAAACTGTTTTTT
CASSEGKLFF
>NA|TRBV3-1/TRBV3-2|NA|TRBJ1-2
TGTGCCAGCAGCCAAGTTGGGGGCAGCTATGGCTACACCTTC
CASSQVGGSYGYTF
>NA|TRBV29-1|NA|TRBJ2-3
TGCAGCGCCCCCCGGGGCGGGGGCCCCACAGATACGCAGTATTTT
CSAPRGGGPTDTQYF
>once|TRBV5-1|NA|TRBJ1-1
TGCGCCAGCAGCTGGCCGACAGAGAACACTGAAGCTTTCTTT
CASSWPTENTEAFF
>NA|TRBV2|TRBD1|TRBJ2-5
TGTGCCAGCAGTGAAGACAGGGGGCTGGGGACCCAGTACTTC
CASSEDRGLGTQYF
>once|TRBV30|TRBD2|TRBJ2-7
TGTGCCTGGAGTGTTCCTCGGGGGGGCTCCTACGAGCAGTACTTC
CAWSVPRGGSYEQYF
>NA|TRBV24-1|TRBD1|TRBJ1-2
TGTGCCACCAGTGACCCTAAAACAACAGGGGGTAACTATGGCTACACCTTC
CATSDPKTTGGNYGYTF
>NA|TRBV4-2|TRBD1|TRBJ1-1
TGTGCCAGCAGACCCGGGACAGGTGTGAACACTGAAGCTTTCTTT
CASRPGTGVNTEAFF
>NA|TRBV19|NA|TRBJ1-6
TGTGCCAGTAGTGCGATGACTGGGAATTCACCCCTCCACTTT
CASSAMTGNSPLHF
>NA|TRBV28|TRBD1|TRBJ2-7
TGTGCCAGCAGTTTAGGGACAGTATGGTACTTC
CASSLGTVWYF
>once|TRBV30|NA|TRBJ2-2
TGTGCCTGGAGCGTTCTCGTGAACACCGGGGAGCTGTTTTTT
CAWSVLVNTGELFF
>NA|TRBV5-1|NA|TRBJ2-4
TGCGCCAGCAGAACGCCGCCGGAAAACATTCAGTACTTC
CASRTPPENIQYF
>NA|TRBV4-2|NA|TRBJ1-6
TGTGCCAGCAGCCAAGATGTTAAGGGGGAAACTAATTCACCCCTCCACTTT
CASSQDVKGETNSPLHF
>NA|TRBV30|NA|TRBJ2-7
TGTGCCTGGAGTCGAGACAGGAAAGCCTACGAGCAGTACTTC
CAWSRDRKAYEQYF
>NA|TRBV28|NA|TRBJ2-1
TGTGCCAGCCGCCAGTCGGGCTCCTACAATGAGCAGTTCTTC
CASRQSGSYNEQFF
>NA|TRBV7-3|TRBD2|TRBJ2-1
TGTGCCAGCAGCCCGGCTAGCGGGGGGAAGAATGAGCAGTTCTTC
CASSPASGGKNEQFF
>NA|TRBV19|TRBD1|TRBJ1-2
TGTGCCAGTAGCCTACGGACAGGGGCAATCTATGGCTACACCTTC
CASSLRTGAIYGYTF
>NA|TRBV7-2|TRBD2|TRBJ2-7
TGTGCCAGCAGCTTCCCTAGCGGGGGGGCCTACGAGCAGTACTTC
CASSFPSGGAYEQYF
>NA|TRBV9|NA|TRBJ1-2
TGTGCCAGCAGCGTACCAGGGTACGGCTACACCTTC
CASSVPGYGYTF
>few|TRBV6-6|TRBD1|TRBJ1-2
TGTGCCACCACGGGACAGGGAAGAGGCTACACCTTC
CATTGQGRGYTF
>NA|TRBV7-2|TRBD2|TRBJ2-3
TGTGCCAGCAGCTCCTGGGGGCGGGGGGGAGCAGATACGCAGTATTTT
CASSSWGRGGADTQYF
>NA|TRBV19|NA|TRBJ1-6
TGTGCCAGTAGTATACTGGCCCGGGAGTCCCTCCACTTT
CASSILARESLHF
>NA|TRBV12-5|TRBD1|TRBJ1-2
TGTGCTAGTGGGTCCGGACAGGGGCCCTATGGCTACACCTTC
CASGSGQGPYGYTF
>NA|TRBV6-1|TRBD1|TRBJ1-1
TGTGCCAGCAGTGAACCCGGGACAGGGAGGTGGGAAACTGAAGCTTTCTTT
CASSEPGTGRWETEAFF
>NA|TRBV11-3|NA|TRBJ2-2
TGTGCCAGCAGGGGGGGGCCGGGGTCCACCGGGGAGCTGTTTTTT
CASRGGPGSTGELFF
>NA|TRBV14|TRBD1|TRBJ2-1
TGTGCCAGCAGCTCACAGGGGGCCACCTACAATGAGCAGTTCTTC
CASSSQGATYNEQFF
>NA|TRBV12-3/TRBV12-4|TRBD1|TRBJ2-2
TGTGCCAGCAGTCAGGGACAGTCCGGGGAGCTGTTTTTT
CASSQGQSGELFF
>NA|TRBV6-1|NA|TRBJ1-3
TGTGCCAGCAAGGTGGGAGGAGACGGAAACACCATATATTTT
CASKVGGDGNTIYF
>NA|TRBV3-1/TRBV3-2|NA|TRBJ2-7
TGTGCCAGCAGGGGGGCGGACGAGCAGTACTTC
CASRGADEQYF
>NA|TRBV10-3|NA|TRBJ2-2
TGTGCCATCGGGGACACCACTGACGGGGAGCTGTTTTTT
CAIGDTTDGELFF
>NA|TRBV5-1|TRBD2|TRBJ2-2
TGCGCCAGCAGCTTCCCTAGCGGGGGGGCGACGAACACCGGGGAGCTGTTTTTT
CASSFPSGGATNTGELFF
>NA|TRBV28|NA|TRBJ2-3
TGTGCCAGCAGGGAGGTCGTCACAGATACGCAGTATTTT
CASREVVTDTQYF
>NA|TRBV5-1|TRBD2|TRBJ2-1
TGCGCCAGCAGCGCGACTAGCGGGGAATCTCAGTTCTTC
CASSATSGESQFF
>NA|TRBV2|NA|TRBJ2-1
TGTGCCAGCAGTGCTGGACTGCCCGATTACAATGAGCAGTTCTTC
CASSAGLPDYNEQFF
>NA|TRBV28|TRBD1|TRBJ1-2
TGTGCCAGCAGTACATCACCGGGACAGGGGACCTATGGCTACACCTTC
CASSTSPGQGTYGYTF
>NA|TRBV5-1|TRBD2|TRBJ2-1
TGCGCCAGCAGGCGGTCGGGAGGGCCGGTCAATGAGCAGTTCTTC
CASRRSGGPVNEQFF
>NA|TRBV2|NA|TRBJ2-4
TGTGCCAGCAGTCGTGAGAGTCTCAAAAACATTCAGTACTTC
CASSRESLKNIQYF
>NA|TRBV28|TRBD1|TRBJ2-5
TGTGCCAGCAGCCAAGGGGGCGCCAAAGAGACCCAGTACTTC
CASSQGGAKETQYF
>once|TRBV6-4|TRBD1|TRBJ1-1
TGTGCCAGCAGTGCCTCAGGGGGCACTGAAGCTTTCTTT
CASSASGGTEAFF
>NA|TRBV28|NA|TRBJ1-5
TGTGCCAGCACCTACCGCGGCGGAGACAATCAGCCCCAGCATTTT
CASTYRGGDNQPQHF
>NA|TRBV18|TRBD2|TRBJ2-5
TGTGCCAGCTCACCGGACAGCGGGAGGCCAGAGACCCAGTACTTC
CASSPDSGRPETQYF
>NA|TRBV6-5|TRBD2|TRBJ2-1
TGTGCCGCAGAGCGGGGGGCATACAATGAGCAGTTCTTC
CAAERGAYNEQFF
>NA|TRBV6-5|TRBD2|TRBJ2-7
TGTGCCAGCAGTTACTCGATGACTAGCGGGCACGAGCAGTACTTC
CASSYSMTSGHEQYF
>NA|TRBV7-3|NA|TRBJ2-2
TGTGCCAGCAGCTTAGACGGGAGCCGGAACACCGGGGAGCTGTTTTTT
CASSLDGSRNTGELFF
>NA|TRBV7-8|TRBD2|TRBJ2-7
TGTGCCAGCAGCTCTACTAGCGGGGGTGCCTACGAGCAGTACTTC
CASSSTSGGAYEQYF
>NA|TRBV7-9|NA|TRBJ1-1
TGTGCCAGCAGCCCGCGAAGAGAGAACACTGAAGCTTTCTTT
CASSPRRENTEAFF
>NA|TRBV15|TRBD1|TRBJ2-3
TGTGCCACCAGCCTTGGACAGGATTTAGATACGCAGTATTTT
CATSLGQDLDTQYF
>NA|TRBV5-1|NA|TRBJ2-6
TGCGCCAGCAGTACATCTCAGGGAAACTCTGGGGCCAACGTCCTGACTTTC
CASSTSQGNSGANVLTF
>NA|TRBV30|TRBD2|TRBJ2-7
TGTGCCTGGAGGGGACTAGCGGGAGCGCTTGTCTTC
CAWRGLAGALVF
>NA|TRBV7-9|NA|TRBJ1-5
TGTGCCAGCAGCCCGAGCGACGCAGGCAATCAGCCCCAGCATTTT
CASSPSDAGNQPQHF
>NA|TRBV5-1|TRBD2|TRBJ2-7
TGCGCCAGCAGCTTGGATCCTAGCGGGCTCTACGAGCAGTACTTC
CASSLDPSGLYEQYF